This TCR beta chain was identified in a study of blood T cell repertoires in COVID-19. Study at large: Sources were T cells, B-cell-depleted T cells, or PBMCs; the material itself was cDNA or gDNA.

As handled by the study authors: Quantification of nucleated cells was approximated via reference gene primer amplification. TCRdb's copy holds only in-frame clones and misses some; the assay was immunoSEQ multiplex PCR. The V and J calls and the clone size are those of that table, but D and trimming were determined from the DNA. This sample yields 60,000 to 85,000 clones, of which approximately 74% are seen a single time; roughly 2.6% belongs to the top ten. With V trimmed by 3 bases and J by 8 bases, 10 bases remained unmatched. Germline CDR1 SGHDT, CDR2 YYEEEE. The CDR3 has 16 residues. This TCR was sampled from a human donor with acute or convalescent COVID-19. The donor label of this sample is uncertain. Sequencing was done on a sample of peripheral blood. The chain combines TRBV5-6 with TRBJ1-4, with 10 bases matching TRBD1. CDR3 bases: TGTGCCAGCAGCTCCCCGACAGGGGGCGGGGGCGAAAAACTGTTTTTT. This encodes CASSSPTGGGGEKLFF.